The present TCR beta chain was sequenced within a study of T cell responses to AZD1222 COVID-19 vaccine (dated by TCRdb to about 2021). As for the study more broadly: AZD1222 recipients given second doses at about 4 weeks or at about 12 weeks were pooled, since spike-specific TCR depth and breadth were not found to differ between the two schedules. Trial participants were enrolled by age into 18-55, 56-69 and 70-plus year subgroups, with 148, 28 and 57 TCR-sequenced participants respectively. TCR sequencing covered about 230 trial participants: approximately 200 given two doses of AZD1222 and around 26 given two doses of MenACWY control vaccine. Overall study results and their limits: Because no day 14 peak-response samples were available, repertoires were characterized only after the peak T cell response. The vaccine-associated CD4 TCRs covered the entire spike protein, and the dominant responses fell in regions 160-218 and 743-854. In the small 56-69-year group, the increase in depth fell short of significance, most likely because of low power. A significant rise in spike-specific TCR breadth and depth was observed after two AZD1222 doses relative to day 0 and relative to MenACWY recipients. Participants were mostly white British, with more females than males. The authors suggested clonal diversity may have been underestimated. Conclusions about previously exposed vaccinees were limited because only a handful of AZD1222 recipients were SARS-CoV-2 seropositive at baseline. Epitopes outside the regions mutated in the B.1.351 and B.1.1.7 variants were reportedly recognized by nearly half of the unique spike-specific TCRs.

V is pared back by 0 bases and J by 1 base, with 13 bases lying between the germline termini. For CDR1 and CDR2, the germline V gene lists MNHEY and SVGEGT. The CDR3 sequence holds 17 residues, the cysteine and phenylalanine included. Kept here is only the CDR3 DNA, which spans 51 bases and is read in frame from base 1. Remarks on this clone: What this receptor recognizes is not known. No quality values exist for individual bases; no much larger clone is one base distant.

This specimen's time point label, interpreted: baseline before first vaccination. Samples from vaccinated people were obtained from the UK trials COV001 and COV002, which included a single-blind randomized controlled phase 2/3 trial of AZD1222 (ChAdOx1 nCoV-19) in healthy adults. For TCRbeta chain sequencing, PBMC samples were collected from trial participants at day 0 and at day 28 after the second dose. The CDR3 regions of human TCRbeta chains were analyzed by immunosequencing. Turning to the authors' computational methods: TCRs in the repertoires were compared against a reference library of SARS-CoV-2-specific TCRs that had been generated with the MIRA antigen-specificity platform. Breadth was defined as the fraction of unique TCRs that were SARS-CoV-2-associated, and depth was defined as the fraction of total T cells that were SARS-CoV-2-associated. Using the MIRA data, each spike-specific TCR was mapped to the spike region that the TCR reacts to and placed in a CD4 or CD8 class. Log10-transformed breadth and depth values were compared by one-way ANOVA with Sidak's multiple comparisons tests. In its TCRdb copy, this immuneACCESS table keeps in-frame sequences only and misses some clones. Where compared with another copy, unresolved V genes explain less than half of these, and the others have no known cause. The DNA gave D and trimming, while V, J and clone size come from that table. The sample contains more than 150,000 clones, 90% of them found a single time. The top ten clonotypes cover roughly 1.6% of the sample.

Sequencing was performed on peripheral blood, taken on day 0 of AZD1222 vaccination. The TCR originated in an adult in good health. The rearrangement joined TRBV6-2 or TRBV6-3 to TRBJ1-5; no D gene can be assigned with confidence. The CDR3 corresponds to CASSYSKAGGSNQPQHF. The DNA sequence is TGTGCCAGCAGTTACTCGAAAGCGGGTGGAAGCAATCAGCCCCAGCATTTT.